This T cell receptor beta chain was retrieved from a study of shared clonotypes between healthy human individuals. Here immunoSEQ multiplex PCR was the method, and the copy in TCRdb shows in-frame clones only, minus some. This sample has around 700,000 clones, with more than 70% found just once. The CDR3 is made up of 13 amino acids. Germline V lookup: CDR1 SGHNT, CDR2 YYREEE (reference sequence). With 2 bases removed from V and 9 bases from J, the gap between germline ends came to 11 bases. The sequenced sample consisted of memory CD4+ T cells sorted from blood. Stated subset: CD45RA-negative fraction. J is TRBJ2-2 and V is TRBV5-4; D remains ambiguous. The receptor's source is a woman aged 25 to 39 in good health. In DNA, the CDR3 is TGTGCCAGCAGCTTAATTATGGGGTGGGAGCTGTTTTTT. Its protein is CASSLIMGWELFF. The variable domain in full, completed from reference TRBV5-4 and TRBJ2-2, reads ETGVTQSPTHLIKTRGQQVTLRCSSQSGHNTVSWYQQALGQGPQFIFQYYREEENGRGNFPPRFSGLQFPNYSSELNVNALELDDSALYLCASSLIMGWELFFGEGSRLTVL.